Sequencing of this T cell receptor (beta chain) was carried out in a study of OX40 agonist ivuxolimab in advanced cancers. Study-wide findings and caveats: At 0.1 to 3.0 mg/kg and by week 6, clonal expansion occurred in CD4+ and CD8+ blood T cells. Average numbers of expanded clones were greater in CD8+ T cells than in CD4+. Among patients with partial responses at 0.1-3.0 mg/kg, clonal expansion was among the lowest.

This clone has only a few counts. The antigen is not known. Sequencing was performed with immunoSEQ multiplex PCR; in TCRdb, only in-frame clones are kept and a portion is missing. This table has approximately 60,000 clones, 77% appearing once. This TCR derives from an adult with an advanced solid tumor such as melanoma, head and neck, liver or kidney cancer. The sample consisted of CD4+ or CD8+ T cells sorted from blood, taken in a trial of the OX40 agonist ivuxolimab.

The CDR3 nucleotides read TGTGCCACCAGCAGAGAATCTGACACTGAAGCTTTCTTT. Protein: CATSRESDTEAFF. This sequence joins TRBV15 and TRBJ1-1; no reliable D call. Per germline, CDR1 LNHNV and CDR2 YYDKDF (reference sequence). Trimming took off 0 bases at V and 3 bases at J, with 5 bases between the two ends. The CDR3 contains 13 residues.